The entry that follows covers one T cell receptor beta chain sequence. These data are taken from a study of Ad26.COV2.S vaccination and SARS-CoV-2 variants. The CDR3 contains 12 residues. Germline-derived CDR1 and CDR2 are MNHEY and SMNVEV (reference sequence). Trimming left V 4 bases short and J 9 bases short, with 10 bases between. Stated treatment: 15 to 20 received Ad26.COV2.S at low or high dose, single or two shots; a few received placebo; per-sample allocation not given. Vaccine and placebo recipients were sampled on day 63 after the first injection. The method was immunoSEQ multiplex PCR; TCRdb's version includes in-frame clones alone and lacks a portion of them. Altogether hundreds of thousands of clones are present, 70% to 90% being singletons, with the ten largest covering over 8.5%.

This specimen was peripheral blood, taken in a trial of Ad26.COV2.S vaccine versus placebo. The chain carries TRBV27 and TRBJ2-4; no reliable D call. This TCR was recovered from a person between 18 and 65 years old who received the Ad26.COV2.S COVID-19 vaccine or a placebo. CDR3 in amino acids: CASSYLQGIQYF. CDR3 DNA sequence: TGTGCCAGCAGTTATCTGCAAGGCATTCAGTACTTC.